This TCR beta chain was captured by sequencing in a study of graft-versus-host responses after intestinal transplantation. The V gene's germline CDR1 is SGHTA and CDR2 FQGNSA. This CDR3 spans 17 amino acids. Between the trimmed V and J ends, which lost 1 base and 0 bases, there was a span of 13 bases. TCRdb's copy holds only in-frame clones and misses some; the assay was immunoSEQ multiplex PCR. The sample includes more than 90,000 clones, roughly 92% seen only once; the top ten take 0.2% to 0.25%. As regards this clone: Its specificity is unknown.

The rearrangement joins TRBV7-2 to TRBJ2-1; tentatively, D is TRBD1 (6 bases). The material sequenced was unstimulated CD4+ T cells sorted from spleen or lymph node cells, taken before transplant. The TCR originated in a human donor who was the organ donor for an intestinal transplant. CDR3 nucleotides: TGTGCCAGCAGCTTAGGACAGGCGTACAGCTCCTACAATGAGCAGTTCTTC. Translating it yields CASSLGQAYSSYNEQFF.